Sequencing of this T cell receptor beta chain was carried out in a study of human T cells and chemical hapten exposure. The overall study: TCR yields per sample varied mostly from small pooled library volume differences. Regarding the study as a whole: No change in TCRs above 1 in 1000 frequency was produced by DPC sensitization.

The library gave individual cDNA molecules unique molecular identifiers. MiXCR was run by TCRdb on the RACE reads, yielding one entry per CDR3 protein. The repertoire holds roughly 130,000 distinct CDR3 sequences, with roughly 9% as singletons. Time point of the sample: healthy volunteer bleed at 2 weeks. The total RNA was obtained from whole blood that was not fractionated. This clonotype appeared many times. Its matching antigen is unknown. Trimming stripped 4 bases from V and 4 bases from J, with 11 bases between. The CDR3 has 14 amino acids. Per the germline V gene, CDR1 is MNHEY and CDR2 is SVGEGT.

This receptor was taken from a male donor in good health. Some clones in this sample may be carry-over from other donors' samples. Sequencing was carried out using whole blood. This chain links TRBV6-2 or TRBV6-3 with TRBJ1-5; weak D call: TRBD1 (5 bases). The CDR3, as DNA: TGTGCCAGCAGTTGGGGAAACAGGAATCAGCCCCAGCATTTT. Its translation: CASSWGNRNQPQHF.